Below are 2 T cell receptor beta chains sequenced from a single sample in a study of shared clonotypes between healthy human individuals. The repertoire was sequenced with immunoSEQ multiplex PCR; TCRdb's copy has only in-frame clones and lacks some. The sample has about 2 million clones, about 95% seen once. Sequenced: naive CD4+ T cells sorted from blood. Subset described: CD45RA+ positively selected. These receptors all stem from a young man in good health.

The chain joins TRBV5-4 to TRBJ2-2; D remains unclear. CDR1 is SGHNT, CDR2 YYREEE, per germline (reference sequence). V was trimmed by 2 bases and J by 7 bases, leaving 12 bases between them. The CDR3 has 14 residues. The CDR3 here is CASSFDSGLGELFF. CDR3 in DNA: TGTGCCAGCAGCTTCGATTCGGGCCTCGGGGAGCTGTTTTTT. Full variable domain (remainder filled in from reference TRBV5-4 and TRBJ2-2): ETGVTQSPTHLIKTRGQQVTLRCSSQSGHNTVSWYQQALGQGPQFIFQYYREEENGRGNFPPRFSGLQFPNYSSELNVNALELDDSALYLCASSFDSGLGELFFGEGSRLTVL.

The V and J genes are TRBV28 and TRBJ1-4, with D uncertain. The CDR3 extends over 14 amino acids. The germline V gene has CDR1 MDHEN and CDR2 SYDVKM. Trimming shortened V by 6 bases and J by 8 bases, and 16 bases separated the two germline ends. CDR3 sequence: CASRSPEAQEKLFF. CDR3 in DNA: TGTGCCAGCAGATCCCCAGAGGCCCAGGAAAAACTGTTTTTT. The complete variable domain, with remaining parts taken from reference TRBV28 and TRBJ1-4, reads DVKVTQSSRYLVKRTGEKVFLECVQDMDHENMFWYRQDPGLGLRLIYFSYDVKMKEKGDIPEGYSVSREKKERFSLILESASTNQTSMYLCASRSPEAQEKLFFGSGTQLSVL.